Reported below is one T cell receptor (beta chain). There is no known antigen for this receptor. No much larger clone is present one base from it, and per-base qualities are unavailable. This specimen comes from a study of blood T cell repertoires in COVID-19 (dated by TCRdb to 2019 to 2021). As for the study more broadly: The collaborator samples originated in the United States, Italy and Spain and spanned the acute and convalescent phases of COVID-19. The material from the prospective study consisted of cDNA or gDNA derived from T cells, B-cell-depleted T cells, or PBMCs. Samples were obtained from the ongoing ImmuneRACE study (first 160 participants) and from 950 to 1,500 subjects provided by 6 global collaborators. HLA class I and class II types, where available, came from metadata supplied by the sample provider rather than from assay-based typing. The dataset comprised deeply sampled blood TCRbeta repertoires from subjects exposed to, actively infected with, or recovered from COVID-19. The repertoires were released in a freely available public database meant as a resource for research on the immune response to SARS-CoV-2. The sample metadata nearly always contained a de-identified subject ID, COVID-19 status, age in years and sex. Broader findings and caveats from the paper: The amount of clinical and demographic metadata varied by source and participant and was provided uncurated.

TCRbeta CDR3 regions were amplified from genomic DNA by means of the immunoSEQ Assay, a bias-controlled multiplex PCR. Per the authors' processing: The number of nucleated cells in each sample was estimated from the amplification of reference gene primers within the assay. To quantify the absolute abundance of each unique TCRbeta CDR3 rearrangement, sequence reads were collapsed and filtered. For each sample, productive Simpson clonality was calculated by taking the square root of Simpson's diversity index across productive rearrangements. TCRdb re-hosts the immuneACCESS table, in-frame sequences only. Its copies lack some clones; in the studies checked, an unresolved V gene accounts for under half of them, and the cause for the rest is not known. Clonal size and the V and J genes are those of that table, whereas D and trimming came from the DNA. The sample data list under 300,000 clones, and about 82% of these were observed just once. Of the sample, more than 9% is held by the ten largest clones.

Each collaborating institution followed its own protocols to collect whole blood in K2EDTA tubes. Collaborator samples were shipped for TCRbeta analysis as frozen whole blood, isolated PBMCs, or DNA extracted from either sample type. CDR1 is given as LNHDA and CDR2 as SQIVND, both from the germline V gene (reference sequence). The junction shows trimming of 6 bases on V and 2 bases on J, and the gene matches do not reach 21 bases of it. Its CDR3 holds 22 amino acids, cysteine through phenylalanine. The read is trimmed to its CDR3 DNA, 66 bases read in frame from base 1. The clonotype originates from an elderly man with acute or convalescent COVID-19. Sequences were obtained from peripheral blood. The chain links TRBV19 with TRBJ2-6; TRBD2 aligns with 11 central bases. The CDR3 protein is CASSSGGGRQSSGRTGANVLTF. The nucleotide sequence is given as TGTGCCAGTAGCTCCGGGGGCGGCAGACAATCTAGCGGGAGGACTGGGGCCAACGTCCTGACTTTC.